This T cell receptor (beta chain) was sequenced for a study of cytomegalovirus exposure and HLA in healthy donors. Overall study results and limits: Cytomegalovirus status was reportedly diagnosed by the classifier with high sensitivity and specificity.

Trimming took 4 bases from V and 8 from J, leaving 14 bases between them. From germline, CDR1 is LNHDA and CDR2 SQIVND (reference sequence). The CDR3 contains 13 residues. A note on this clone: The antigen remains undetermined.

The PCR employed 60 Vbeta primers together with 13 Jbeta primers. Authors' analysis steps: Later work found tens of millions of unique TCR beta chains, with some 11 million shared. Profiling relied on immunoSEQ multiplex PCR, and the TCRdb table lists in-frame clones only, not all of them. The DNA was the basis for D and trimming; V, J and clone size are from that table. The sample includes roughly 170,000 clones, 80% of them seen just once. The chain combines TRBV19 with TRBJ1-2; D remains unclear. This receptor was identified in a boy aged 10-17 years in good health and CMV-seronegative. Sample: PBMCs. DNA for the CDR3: TGTGCCAGTAGTACAACGGTCCCCGTGGGCTACACCTTC. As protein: CASSTTVPVGYTF.